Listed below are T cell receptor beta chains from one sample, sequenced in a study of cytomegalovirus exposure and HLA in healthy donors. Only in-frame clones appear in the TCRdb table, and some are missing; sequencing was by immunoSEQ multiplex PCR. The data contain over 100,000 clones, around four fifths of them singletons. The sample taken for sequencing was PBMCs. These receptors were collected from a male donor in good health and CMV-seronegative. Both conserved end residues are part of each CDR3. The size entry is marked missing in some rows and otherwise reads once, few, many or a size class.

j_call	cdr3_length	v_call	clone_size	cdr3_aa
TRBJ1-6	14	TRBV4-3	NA	CASSRTGGDSPLHF
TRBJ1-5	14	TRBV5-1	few	CASSQAGGNQPQHF
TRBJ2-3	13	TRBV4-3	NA	CASSQVVRYPQYF
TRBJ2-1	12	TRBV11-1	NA	CASSPPGTPQFF
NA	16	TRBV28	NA	CAGGRSDRGVTYEQYF
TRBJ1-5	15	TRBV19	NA	CASSRQGGGNQPQHF
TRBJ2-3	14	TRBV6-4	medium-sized	CASSDGGATDTQYF
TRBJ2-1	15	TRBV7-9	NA	CASSLSRGYANEQFF
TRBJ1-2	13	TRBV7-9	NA	CSSSLAGHFGYTF
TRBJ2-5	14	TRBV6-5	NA	CASSYQGRAETQYF
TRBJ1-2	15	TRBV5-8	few	CASSLTGQGSYGYTF
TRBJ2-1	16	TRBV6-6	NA	CASSQGTGLGDNEQFF
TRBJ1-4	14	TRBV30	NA	CAWSATATNEKLFF
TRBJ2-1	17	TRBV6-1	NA	CASSDGTSGSAWNEQFF
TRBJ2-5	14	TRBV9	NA	CASNGGGSVETQYF
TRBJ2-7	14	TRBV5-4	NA	CASSWKGEPYEQYF
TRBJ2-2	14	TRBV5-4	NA	CASSLAGLYGELFF
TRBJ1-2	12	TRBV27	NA	CASSQPGYGYTF
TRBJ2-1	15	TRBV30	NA	CAWSDPGVTSNEQFF
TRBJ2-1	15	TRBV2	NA	CASTRTEISYNEQFF
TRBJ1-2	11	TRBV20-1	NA	CSASGTGSYTF
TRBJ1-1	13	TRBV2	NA	CASRTGEDTEAFF
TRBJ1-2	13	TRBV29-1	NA	CSVEQGAIRGYTF
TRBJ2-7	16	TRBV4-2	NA	CASSPEGQGSFYEQYF
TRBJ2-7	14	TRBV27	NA	CASSLDGRTYEQYF
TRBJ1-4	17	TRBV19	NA	CASRKGGFNGQDEKLFF
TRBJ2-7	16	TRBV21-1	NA	CASSPQTSRTYYEQYF
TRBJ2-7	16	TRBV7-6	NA	CASSLFAGASSYEQYF
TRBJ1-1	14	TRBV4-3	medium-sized	CASSQYPGNTEAFF
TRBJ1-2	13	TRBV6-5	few	CASSYGTNSGYTF
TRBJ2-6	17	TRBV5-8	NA	CAGHTGPNRSGANVLTF
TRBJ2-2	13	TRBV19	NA	CASSGLATGELFF
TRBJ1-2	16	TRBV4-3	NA	CASSRNRDRGPGGYTF
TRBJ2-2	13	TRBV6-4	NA	CASSIESAGELFF
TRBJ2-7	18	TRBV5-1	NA	CASSLVPDTGGFGYEQYF
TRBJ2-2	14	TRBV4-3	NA	CASSRGTDTGELFF
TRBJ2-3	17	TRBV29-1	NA	CSVRTSGVLRSTDTQYF
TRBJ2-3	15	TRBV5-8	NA	CASSTRDWGGDTQYF
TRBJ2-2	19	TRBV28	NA	CASSSNEIAGGPITGELFF
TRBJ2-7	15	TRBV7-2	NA	CASSLAPGSSYEQYF
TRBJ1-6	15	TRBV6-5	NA	CASSVSGQHNSPLHF
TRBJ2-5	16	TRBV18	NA	CASSPKAGPLEETQYF
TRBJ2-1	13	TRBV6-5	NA	CASKSSGRNEQFF
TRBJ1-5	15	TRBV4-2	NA	CASSQGQGDDQPQHF
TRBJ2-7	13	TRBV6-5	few	CASSRTVSYEQYF
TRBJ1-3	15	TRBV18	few	CASSPQSGFGNTIYF
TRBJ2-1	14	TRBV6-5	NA	CASSFNAQGHEQFF
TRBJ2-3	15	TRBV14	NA	CASSLSGALTDTQYF
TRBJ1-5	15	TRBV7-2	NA	CASSSRNGRSQPQHF
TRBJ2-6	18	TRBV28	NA	CASRPIRALDSGANVLTF
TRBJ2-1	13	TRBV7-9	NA	CASSQSLNVPQFF